The 10 T cell receptor beta chains in this list originate from one sample, sequenced in a study of shared clonotypes between healthy human individuals (dated by TCRdb to 2018 to 2021). Library preparation used the immunoSEQ multiplex PCR assay. The table was pulled from immuneACCESS by TCRdb, which kept in-frame rearrangements only. Such tables lose some clones; where checked, under half of the loss comes from unresolved V genes, and the rest has no known cause. Across this sample there are about 1.1 million clones, with about 84% seen only once. The ten largest clones add up to under 0.8% of the sample. Specimen: memory CD4+ T cells from PBMCs. This sample's cell subset or site label indicates: CD45RA-negative fraction. Receptors originate from a man between 18 and 35 years old in good health. Some clones in this sample may be carry-over from other donors' samples.

The chain is built from TRBV2 and TRBJ1-1; TRBD1 matches 9 bases. The length of the CDR3 is 12 residues. The germline V gene encodes CDR1 SNHLY and CDR2 FYNNEI. V lost 6 bases, J lost 10 bases, and 6 bases stayed unmatched. CDR3 in amino acids: CASSDYRGLAFF. The CDR3 nucleotides read TGTGCCAGCAGCGACTACAGGGGGCTAGCTTTCTTT.

The chain carries TRBV5-8 and TRBJ2-3; 10 bases are shared with TRBD2. After removal of 2 bases from V and 1 base from J, the junction contained 4 bases not matched to a gene. Looked up from germline, CDR1 is SGHTS and CDR2 is YDEGEE. This CDR3 is built from 16 residues. The CDR3 here is CASSFSGRAGTDTQYF. The CDR3 bases are TGTGCCAGCAGCTTCAGCGGGAGGGCGGGCACAGATACGCAGTATTTT.

Details on this clone: Other DNA sequences in this specimen translate into the identical CDR3. The chain joins TRBV2 to TRBJ2-1; TRBD1 or TRBD2 may be the D gene (5 bases each). Trimming took off 6 bases at V and 7 bases at J, with 16 bases between the two ends. This CDR3 is built from 14 residues. Germline V CDR1 and CDR2: SNHLY, FYNNEI. The CDR3, as DNA: TGTGCCAGCAGGGGGACCTCGGGTAAGAATGAGCAGTTCTTC. Encoded protein: CASRGTSGKNEQFF. Supplemented by reference TRBV2 and TRBJ2-1, the full variable domain reads EPEVTQTPSHQVTQMGQEVILRCVPISNHLYFYWYRQILGQKVEFLVSFYNNEISEKSEIFDDQFSVERPDGSNFTLKIRSTKLEDSAMYFCASRGTSGKNEQFFGPGTRLTVL.

The genes are TRBV13 and TRBJ1-2; 9 nucleotides match TRBD1. CDR3 size: 16 residues. The ends lost 6 bases at V and 5 bases at J; junction bases unmatched: 13. Germline loops: CDR1 PRHDT, CDR2 FYEKMQ (reference sequence). CDR3 DNA sequence: TGTGCCAGCAGGAAAACCGGGACAGGGATCCGTTATGGCTACACCTTC. Its protein is CASRKTGTGIRYGYTF. The full variable domain, its missing parts supplied by reference TRBV13 and TRBJ1-2, is AAGVIQSPRHLIKEKRETATLKCYPIPRHDTVYWYQQGPGQDPQFLISFYEKMQSDKGSIPDRFSAQQFSDYHSELNMSSLELGDSALYFCASRKTGTGIRYGYTFGSGTRLTVV.

V usage is TRBV5-8 and J usage is TRBJ2-6, with TRBD1 identical over 8 bases. V shed 4 bases, J shed 2 bases, and the junction held 8 bases outside the gene matches. Germline-derived CDR1 and CDR2 are SGHTS and YDEGEE. This CDR3 is built from 17 residues. CDR3 bases: TGTGCCAGCAGCCGGGGACAGGTGTTAACTGGGGCCAACGTCCTGACTTTC. It yields the protein CASSRGQVLTGANVLTF.

A remark on this clone: Other nucleotide sequences in the sample specify the same CDR3. This sequence joins TRBV6-1 and TRBJ1-3; TRBD1 agrees at 7 bases. The ends lost 6 bases at V and 4 bases at J; junction bases unmatched: 3. This CDR3 spans 13 amino acids. The germline V gene encodes CDR1 MNHNS and CDR2 SASEGT. In DNA, the CDR3 is TGTGCCAGCAGCACAGGGGACGGAAACACCATATATTTT. Translated: CASSTGDGNTIYF.

This clone came up once. The rearrangement joins TRBV2 to TRBJ2-5; D remains ambiguous. This CDR3 region has 12 residues. V was trimmed by 3 bases and J by 5 bases, leaving 7 bases between them. CDR1 is SNHLY, CDR2 FYNNEI, per germline. CDR3 in amino acids: CASSDPRETQYF. The CDR3 DNA reads as TGTGCCAGCAGTGACCCACGGGAGACCCAGTACTTC.

This clone has a handful of counts. The chain joins TRBV6-4 to TRBJ2-2, with D possibly matching TRBD1 (5 bases). The V gene lost 4 bases and the J gene lost 5 bases, with 8 bases spanning the gap. The V gene's germline CDR1 is MRHNA and CDR2 SNTAGT. The CDR3 has 13 amino acids. The CDR3 DNA follows: TGTGCCAGCAGTGCCCAGGGAACCGGGGAGCTGTTTTTT. Translation gives CASSAQGTGELFF.

This clone was seen at least ten times. The V call is TRBV5-1, the J call TRBJ2-1; TRBD1 matches 7 bases. The V and J ends lost 7 bases and 0 bases, in that order; junction bases with no gene match: 1. CDR3 size: 13 residues. CDR1 SGHRS and CDR2 YFSETQ come from the germline V gene. The CDR3, as DNA: TGCGCCAGCCGGGACAGCTCCTACAATGAGCAGTTCTTC. Translating gives CASRDSSYNEQFF.

In regard to this clone: This sample also contains other DNA sequences that code for the same CDR3. The chain uses TRBV5-1 and TRBJ1-2; D call uncertain. Trimming took off 0 bases at V and 2 bases at J, with 8 bases between the two ends. Germline V lookup: CDR1 SGHRS, CDR2 YFSETQ. CDR3 length: 14 residues. CDR3 nucleotides: TGCGCCAGCAGCTTGGAGTCTTCCAACTATGGCTACACCTTC. Protein sequence: CASSLESSNYGYTF.